Ten or more counts support the clone carrying this TCR beta chain. This entry comes from a study of T cells after yellow fever vaccination. Germline CDR1 is SGHTA and CDR2 is FQGNSA. This CDR3 is 15 amino acids long. Trimming cost V 5 bases and J 5 bases, with 17 bases left between them. TCRdb analysed the 5' RACE reads with MiXCR anew, one entry per CDR3 protein. The sample shows some 220,000 distinct CDR3 sequences, about 3% of them seen only once. This TCR derives from a man between 18 and 35 years old who received the YFV17D yellow fever vaccine. The input for sequencing was CD4+ T cells sorted from PBMCs, taken 10 days after the yellow fever booster vaccination. The chain has TRBV7-2 and TRBJ2-3; maybe TRBD1 (6 bases). CDR3 sequence: CASSPRGQGKDTQYF. The CDR3 DNA sequence: TGTGCCAGCAGCCCACGAGGGCAGGGGAAAGATACGCAGTATTTT.